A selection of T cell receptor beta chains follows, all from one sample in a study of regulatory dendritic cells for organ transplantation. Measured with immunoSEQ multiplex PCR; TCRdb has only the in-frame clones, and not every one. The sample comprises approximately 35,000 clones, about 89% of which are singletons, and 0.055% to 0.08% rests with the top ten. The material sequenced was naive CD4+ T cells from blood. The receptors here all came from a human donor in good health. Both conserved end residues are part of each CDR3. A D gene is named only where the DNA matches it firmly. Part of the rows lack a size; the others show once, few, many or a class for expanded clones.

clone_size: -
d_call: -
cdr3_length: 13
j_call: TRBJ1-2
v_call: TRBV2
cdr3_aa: CASSVSGPYGYTF
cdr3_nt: TGTGCCAGCAGTGTCTCCGGTCCATATGGCTACACCTTC

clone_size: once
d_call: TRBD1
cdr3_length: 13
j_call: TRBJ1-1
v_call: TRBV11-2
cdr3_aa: CASSPGQDTEAFF
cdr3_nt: TGTGCCAGCAGCCCGGGACAGGACACTGAAGCTTTCTTT

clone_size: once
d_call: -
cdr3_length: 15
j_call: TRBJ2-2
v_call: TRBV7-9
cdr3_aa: CASSSPPVGVGELFF
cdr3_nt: TGTGCCAGCAGCTCGCCGCCTGTAGGGGTCGGGGAGCTGTTTTTT

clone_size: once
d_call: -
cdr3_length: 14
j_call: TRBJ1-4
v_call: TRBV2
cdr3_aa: CASSEGVGGEKLFF
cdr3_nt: TGTGCCAGCAGTGAGGGGGTGGGAGGTGAAAAACTGTTTTTT

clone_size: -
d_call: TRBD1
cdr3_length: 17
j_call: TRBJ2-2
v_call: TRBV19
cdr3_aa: CASSTRTGRLNTGELFF
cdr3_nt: TGTGCCAGTAGTACCCGGACAGGGAGGTTGAACACCGGGGAGCTGTTTTTT

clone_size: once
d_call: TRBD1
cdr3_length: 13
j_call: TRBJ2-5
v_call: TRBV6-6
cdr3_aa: CASSGQGAETQYF
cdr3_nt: TGTGCCAGCAGTGGACAGGGGGCAGAGACCCAGTACTTC

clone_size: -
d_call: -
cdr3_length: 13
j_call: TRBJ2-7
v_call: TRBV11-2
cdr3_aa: CASSWVQGGEQYF
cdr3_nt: TGTGCCAGCAGCTGGGTACAGGGAGGCGAGCAGTACTTC

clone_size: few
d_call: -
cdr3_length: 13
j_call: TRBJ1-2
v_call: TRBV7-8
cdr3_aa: CASSSQGKYGYTF
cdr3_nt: TGTGCCAGCAGCTCGCAGGGGAAGTATGGCTACACCTTC

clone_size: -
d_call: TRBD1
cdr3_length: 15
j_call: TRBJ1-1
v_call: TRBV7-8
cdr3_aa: CASSSRQGGETEAFF
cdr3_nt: TGTGCCAGCAGCTCCCGACAGGGTGGGGAGACTGAAGCTTTCTTT

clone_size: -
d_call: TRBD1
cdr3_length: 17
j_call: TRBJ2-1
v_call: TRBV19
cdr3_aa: CASSLPPGTGRENEQFF
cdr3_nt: TGTGCCAGTAGTCTCCCCCCCGGGACAGGGAGAGAGAATGAGCAGTTCTTC

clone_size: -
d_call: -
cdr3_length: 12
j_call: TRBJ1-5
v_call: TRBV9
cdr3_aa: CASSVGNQPQHF
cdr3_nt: TGTGCCAGCAGCGTAGGGAATCAGCCCCAGCATTTT